The 12 T cell receptor beta chains in this list originate from one sample, sequenced in a study of CD8 T cells in ankylosing spondylitis. Study-level results: Ankylosing spondylitis blood appeared to be characterized by a TCR beta motif of under ten highly homologous variants.

The antigens for these receptors are not known. TCRdb re-called the 5' RACE reads through MiXCR, storing one row per CDR3 protein. Counted here are around 490,000 distinct CDR3 sequences, approximately 5.3% occurring once; the ten biggest clones make up approximately 3.5%. Sequenced sample: blood, either unsorted or a sorted T cell fraction (not recorded which). Receptors were obtained from a male donor with ankylosing spondylitis.

This clonotype was counted at least ten times. The V and J genes are TRBV27 and TRBJ2-5; 12 bases are shared with TRBD2. The germline gives CDR1 MNHEY, CDR2 SMNVEV (reference sequence). The junction had 9 bases not matched to a gene; V was cut back by 5 bases and J by 5 bases. CDR3 length equals 16 residues. This CDR3 reads CASSKLAGGSGETQYF. The CDR3, as DNA: TGTGCCAGCAGTAAACTAGCGGGGGGCTCGGGGGAGACCCAGTACTTC.

This clonotype was found many times. This rearrangement joins TRBV5-6 to TRBJ2-5, with D unclear. Trimming pared 4 bases from V and 4 bases from J, leaving 14 bases between. The CDR3 is made up of 14 amino acids. Germline CDR1 and CDR2: SGHDT and YYEEEE. CDR3 region: CASSPDLGRETQYF. CDR3 coding DNA: TGTGCCAGCAGCCCTGACCTAGGTAGAGAGACCCAGTACTTC.

The genes are TRBV27 and TRBJ2-3, with unresolved D. The CDR3 is made up of 16 amino acids. Germline V gene data show CDR1 as MNHEY and CDR2 as SMNVEV (reference sequence). V dropped 6 bases and J dropped 1 base, with 17 bases sitting between them. The CDR3: CASRLLGRPRTDTQYF. The DNA for the CDR3 is TGTGCCAGCAGGCTGCTGGGCAGGCCACGCACAGATACGCAGTATTTT.

In this sample, this clonotype turned up many times. The chain uses TRBV5-1 and TRBJ2-7; D is unresolved. Deletions cut 2 bases from V and 4 bases from J, with 13 bases between. The CDR3 length is 14 residues. Germline CDR1 reads SGHRS; CDR2 reads YFSETQ. The CDR3 nucleotides are TGCGCCAGCAGCTTCATGACGGGCAATTACGAGCAGTACTTC. It translates to CASSFMTGNYEQYF.

This clonotype has a count of ten or more. The chain has TRBV20-1 and TRBJ1-3, with no clear D. The CDR3 has 14 amino acids. V was trimmed by 0 bases and J by 0 bases, leaving 6 bases between them. In germline, CDR1 is DFQATT, CDR2 SNEGSKA (reference sequence). This chain's CDR3 is CSAREHTSGNTIYF. CDR3 in DNA: TGCAGTGCTAGAGAACACACCTCTGGAAACACCATATATTTT.

This clonotype has ten or more counts. V is TRBV4-3 and J is TRBJ2-2; no clear D. The ends were cut back, 1 base at V and 7 bases at J, with 10 bases in the middle. CDR1 is LGHNA and CDR2 is YSLEER in the germline V gene. The CDR3 is made up of 14 amino acids. CDR3: CASSQGIGVGELFF. CDR3 nucleotide sequence: TGCGCCAGCAGCCAAGGCATTGGCGTCGGGGAGCTGTTTTTT.

The sample holds a few counts of this clonotype. The rearrangement joins TRBV11-3 to TRBJ1-1; 8 bases line up with TRBD1. The germline V gene encodes CDR1 SGHNT and CDR2 YENEEA. This CDR3 has 11 amino acids. With 4 bases clipped from V and 8 bases from J, the junction kept 0 bases outside the gene matches. CDR3 residues: CASSSGGEAFF. The DNA of the CDR3 is TGTGCCAGCAGCTCAGGGGGCGAAGCTTTCTTT.

This clonotype was found many times. This chain connects TRBV6-2 or TRBV6-3 to TRBJ2-2; the D gene is possibly TRBD2 (5 bases). V dropped 1 base and J dropped 4 bases, with 7 bases sitting between them. Germline CDR1 reads MNHEY; CDR2 reads SVGEGT. The CDR3 is made up of 14 amino acids. CDR3 loop: CASSYLRVTGELFF. The DNA of the CDR3 is TGTGCCAGCAGTTACTTGAGGGTCACCGGGGAGCTGTTTTTT.

The CDR3 spells CAISEWASYEQYF. CDR3 DNA: TGTGCCATCAGTGAGTGGGCTTCCTACGAGCAGTACTTC. J is TRBJ2-7 and V is TRBV10-3; no clear D. V lost 1 base, J lost 1 base, and 5 bases lay in between. This CDR3 contains 13 residues. Germline V gene lookup returns CDR1 ENHRY and CDR2 SYGVKD.

The V gene is TRBV4-2, the J gene TRBJ2-4; D is ambiguous. The germline V and J ends were trimmed by 4 bases and 0 bases, with 13 bases remaining between them. The CDR3 extends over 16 amino acids. Germline V gene data show CDR1 as LGHNA and CDR2 as YNFKEQ. The CDR3 DNA sequence: TGTGCCAGCAGCCCCGGGCTGGGCTTAGCCAAAAACATTCAGTACTTC. Amino acid sequence: CASSPGLGLAKNIQYF.

This clonotype was recorded at least ten times. The chain links TRBV30 to TRBJ1-2; D remains unclear. V lost 8 bases, J lost 4 bases, and 17 bases lay in between. Germline CDR1 is GTSNPN and CDR2 is SVGIG (reference sequence). The CDR3 is made up of 13 amino acids. The CDR3, as DNA: TGTGCCCTCCGGCCCGGGGAGGTCTATGGCTACACCTTC. It specifies CALRPGEVYGYTF.

In its sample, this clonotype was seen many times. The chain is built from TRBV5-1 and TRBJ2-5, with D unresolved. Trimming removed 1 base at V and 3 bases at J, with 7 bases between. This CDR3 region has 13 residues. The germline CDR1 and CDR2 sequences are SGHRS and YFSETQ. This CDR3 reads CASSLLGKETQYF. The DNA for the CDR3 is TGCGCCAGCAGCTTGCTAGGGAAAGAGACCCAGTACTTC.